Here is one T cell receptor beta chain with its context. Clones were read by immunoSEQ multiplex PCR, and TCRdb kept only the in-frame ones, dropping some. Here the sample spans over 350,000 clones, approximately 90% being singletons. The study assigned cohorts using participant-reported clinical history. Cohort 3 donors counted as recovered after two negative PCRs, clearance, or resolved symptoms. The data stem from a study of blood T cell repertoires in COVID-19. Sequencing was carried out using PBMCs or T cells enriched from blood (not recorded which). This sequence originates from a woman aged 18-29 years who had recovered from COVID-19.

CDR3: CSVETGTYEQYF. The CDR3 nucleotides read TGCAGCGTTGAGACCGGGACCTACGAGCAGTACTTC. This chain connects TRBV29-1 to TRBJ2-7, with D maybe TRBD2 (5 bases). CDR1 SQVTM and CDR2 ANQGSEA come from the germline V gene. The V gene lost 3 bases and the J gene lost 2 bases, with 8 bases spanning the gap. This CDR3 has 12 residues.